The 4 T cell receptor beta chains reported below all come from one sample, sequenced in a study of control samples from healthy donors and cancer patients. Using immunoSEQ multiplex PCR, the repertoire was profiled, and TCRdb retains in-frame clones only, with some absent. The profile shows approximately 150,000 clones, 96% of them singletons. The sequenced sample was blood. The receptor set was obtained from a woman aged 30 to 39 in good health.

CDR3 nucleotide sequence: TGTGCCAGCAGCTTAGGCGGCTCCCTCGCAGATTCACCCCTCCACTTT. As protein: CASSLGGSLADSPLHF. The chain joins TRBV7-9 to TRBJ1-6; no definite D call. Germline V gene data show CDR1 as SEHNR and CDR2 as FQNEAQ (reference sequence). Between the trimmed V and J ends, which lost 1 base and 8 bases, there was a span of 15 bases. The CDR3 contains 16 residues.

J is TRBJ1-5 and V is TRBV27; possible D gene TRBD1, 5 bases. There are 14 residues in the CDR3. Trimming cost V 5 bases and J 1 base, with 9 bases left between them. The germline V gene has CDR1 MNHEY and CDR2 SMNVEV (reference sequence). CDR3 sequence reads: CASSQGRSNQPQHF. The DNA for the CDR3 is TGTGCCAGCAGTCAGGGTCGGAGCAATCAGCCCCAGCATTTT.

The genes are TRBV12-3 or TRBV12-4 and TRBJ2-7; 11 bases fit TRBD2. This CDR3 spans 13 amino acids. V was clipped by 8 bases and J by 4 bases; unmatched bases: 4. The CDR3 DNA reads TGTGCCAGCGGGCTAGCGGGGGGTTACGAGCAGTACTTC. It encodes CASGLAGGYEQYF.

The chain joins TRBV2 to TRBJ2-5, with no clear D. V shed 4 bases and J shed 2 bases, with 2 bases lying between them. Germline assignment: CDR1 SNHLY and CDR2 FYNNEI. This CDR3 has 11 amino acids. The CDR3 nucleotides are TGTGCCAGCAGTGGGCAAGAGACCCAGTACTTC. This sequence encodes CASSGQETQYF.